These 27 T cell receptor beta chains originate from one sample sequenced in a study of T cells in Graves' hyperthyroidism and ophthalmopathy. What was amplified from RNA transcripts were TCR beta CDR3 regions. The study used the HTBI primer set for a first-round RT-PCR of the TCR CDR3. TCRdb recomputed calls from the multiplex PCR reads with MiXCR, one row per CDR3 protein. The sample has 550,000 to 700,000 distinct CDR3 sequences, approximately 44% seen once; the top ten hold around 20%. Sequenced: peripheral blood or thyroid tissue (not recorded which). The receptors were gathered from an adult woman with Graves' disease, either hyperthyroidism or ophthalmopathy (not recorded which).

This clonotype was found a few times. The chain couples TRBV20-1 to TRBJ1-1; TRBD1 might be the D (5 bases). V lost 0 bases and J lost 0, with 8 bases in between. Germline CDR1 reads DFQATT; CDR2 reads SNEGSKA (reference sequence). The CDR3 is 14 amino acids. The CDR3 DNA reads as TGCAGTGCTAGAGATGGGGGGATGAACACTGAAGCTTTCTTT. Translating it yields CSARDGGMNTEAFF.

The rearrangement links TRBV5-6 to TRBJ1-2, with 7 bases identical to TRBD1. Germline trimming cut 5 bases from V and 10 bases from J; bases unmatched to any gene: 14. Germline V gene sequence: CDR1 SGHDT, CDR2 YYEEEE. The CDR3 consists of 14 residues. The CDR3 DNA sequence: TGTGCCAGCAGTTTATCGGGGCAGGGGGGGATCTACACCTTC. This encodes CASSLSGQGGIYTF.

This clonotype was seen at least ten times. V and J are TRBV20-1 and TRBJ2-7; D is possibly TRBD2 (5 bases). Trimming removed 0 bases at V and 0 bases at J, with 12 bases between. Per germline, CDR1 DFQATT and CDR2 SNEGSKA (reference sequence). The CDR3 runs 15 residues. The CDR3 nucleotides are TGCAGTGCTAGAGATCTCGGGGTAAGCTCCTACGAGCAGTACTTC. This encodes CSARDLGVSSYEQYF.

V and J are TRBV7-9 and TRBJ1-1; D is unclear. Germline values: CDR1 SEHNR, CDR2 FQNEAQ (reference sequence). The CDR3 loop spans 15 amino acids. V was pared by 1 base and J by 1 base, with 10 bases between. Here the CDR3 reads CASSLVPVTNTEAFF. The CDR3 nucleotides are TGTGCCAGCAGCTTAGTACCCGTCACGAACACTGAAGCTTTCTTT.

The chain employs TRBV7-3 and TRBJ1-2, with TRBD1 identical over 7 bases. Germline values: CDR1 SGHTA, CDR2 FQGTGA. The CDR3 has 12 amino acids. With V trimmed by 7 bases and J by 8 bases, 7 bases remained unmatched. The CDR3 loop reads CASTPGTDGYTF. As DNA, the CDR3 is TGTGCCAGCACCCCAGGGACAGACGGCTACACCTTC.

There are many counts of this clonotype. The junction departs from the called germline gene at one end, perhaps through a read error. The CDR3 DNA reads as TGTGCTAGCAGCTTACTAGCGGGAGTATCCGGGGAGCTGTTTTTT. It yields the protein CASSLLAGVSGELFF. The rearrangement joins TRBV7-7 to TRBJ2-2; 11 bases are a match to TRBD2. Germline V CDR1 and CDR2: SSHAT, FNYEAQ (reference sequence). CDR3 size: 15 residues.

This clonotype was seen repeatedly, ten times or more. The chain couples TRBV5-6 to TRBJ1-5, with TRBD1 as a possible D gene (6 bases). V shed 2 bases and J shed 5 bases, with 11 bases lying between them. The CDR3 has 14 residues. CDR1 and CDR2 from the germline V gene are SGHDT and YYEEEE. Here the CDR3 reads CASSFYRVDQPQHF. The DNA of the CDR3 is TGTGCCAGCAGCTTTTACAGGGTCGATCAGCCCCAGCATTTT. The full variable domain, completed using reference TRBV5-6 and TRBJ1-5, is DAGVTQSPTHLIKTRGQQVTLRCSPKSGHDTVSWYQQALGQGPQFIFQYYEEEERQRGNFPDRFSGHQFPNYSSELNVNALLLGDSALYLCASSFYRVDQPQHFGDGTRLSIL.

The chain combines TRBV7-2 with TRBJ2-5, with TRBD2 identical over 10 bases. This CDR3 spans 14 amino acids. The trim removed 11 bases at V and 4 bases at J, leaving 10 bases unmatched. Germline V gene sequence: CDR1 SGHTA, CDR2 FQGNSA. The CDR3 DNA reads TGTGCCTGCGCGGGAGTAGCGGGAGGAGAGACCCAGTACTTC. This gives the protein CACAGVAGGETQYF.

This clonotype was counted a few times. The rearrangement uses TRBV29-1 and TRBJ2-2; 8 bases map to TRBD1. CDR3 length: 13 amino acids. The trim removed 7 bases at V and 4 bases at J, leaving 5 bases unmatched. Germline values: CDR1 SQVTM, CDR2 ANQGSEA. The CDR3 DNA follows: TGCAGCGCCGTGGACAGGGCCACCGGGGAGCTGTTTTTT. This encodes CSAVDRATGELFF.

This clonotype was observed once. CDR3 sequence reads: CASSVDVSGEQYF. The CDR3 bases are TGTGCCAGCAGCGTAGACGTCTCCGGGGAGCAGTACTTC. The chain links TRBV9 to TRBJ2-7; D is unresolved. The CDR3 covers 13 residues. The V end was cut by 0 bases, the J end by 7 bases, with 11 bases between. Germline V lookup: CDR1 SGDLS, CDR2 YYNGEE.

The J gene is TRBJ1-5, the V gene TRBV24-1; D not certain. Germline values: CDR1 KGHDR, CDR2 SFDVKD. This CDR3 spans 13 amino acids. Trimming cost V 4 bases and J 3 bases, with 6 bases left between them. The CDR3 region is CATSESDNQPQHF. CDR3 nucleotides: TGTGCCACCAGTGAGTCTGACAATCAGCCCCAGCATTTT.

The CDR3, as DNA: TGTGCCAGCAGCCGGGACAGCTATGGCTACACCATATATTTT. This codes for CASSRDSYGYTIYF. The rearrangement joins TRBV9 to TRBJ1-3; the match to TRBD1 covers 7 bases. Unmatched junction bases numbered 9, after V lost 4 bases and J lost 8 bases. The length of the CDR3 is 14 residues. Germline V gene data show CDR1 as SGDLS and CDR2 as YYNGEE.

Of note for this clonotype: A read error may account for a junction end that differs from germline. V gene TRBV10-2 combines with J gene TRBJ1-2, with TRBD1 matching over 10 bases. The CDR3 has 14 residues. Germline CDR1 and CDR2: WSHSY and SAAADI. The CDR3 DNA follows: TGTGCCAGTAAGGACAGGGGGGAGAACTATGGCTACACCTTC. As protein: CASKDRGENYGYTF.

This clonotype showed up many times. The chain joins TRBV2 to TRBJ1-1; 8 bases line up with TRBD1. The CDR3 runs to 12 residues. The germline gives CDR1 SNHLY, CDR2 FYNNEI. The CDR3 coding sequence is TGTGGCGACAGGGGTATGAACACTGAAGCTTTCTTT. This sequence encodes CGDRGMNTEAFF.

A few counts support this clonotype. The chain recombines TRBV27 with TRBJ1-4; D is unclear. Germline loops: CDR1 MNHEY, CDR2 SMNVEV (reference sequence). The CDR3 has 14 amino acids. V shed 0 bases and J shed 1 base, with 3 bases lying between them. The CDR3, as DNA: TGTGCCAGCAGTTTATCTGGAACTAATGAAAAACTGTTTTTT. As protein: CASSLSGTNEKLFF.

The J gene is TRBJ2-5, the V gene TRBV15, with 8 bases identical to TRBD2. The ends lost 0 bases at V and 7 bases at J; junction bases unmatched: 7. The germline gives CDR1 LNHNV, CDR2 YYDKDF (reference sequence). The CDR3 sequence is 15 residues long. The CDR3 region has the DNA TGTGCCACCAGCAGAGATAGCGGGGCTGGGGGGACCCAGTACTTC. It yields the protein CATSRDSGAGGTQYF.

This sequence joins TRBV24-1 and TRBJ2-2; 11 nucleotides align to TRBD2. This CDR3 has 16 residues. Per germline, CDR1 KGHDR and CDR2 SFDVKD. V was clipped by 3 bases and J by 7 bases; unmatched bases: 6. The CDR3 region is CATSDQLAGEVGELFF. The CDR3 DNA sequence: TGTGCCACCAGTGATCAACTAGCGGGAGAGGTCGGGGAGCTGTTTTTT.

The gene calls are TRBV3-1 and TRBJ2-7; weak D call: TRBD1 (6 bases). From germline, CDR1 is LGHDT and CDR2 YNNKEL (reference sequence). This CDR3 is 14 amino acids long. With 3 bases removed from V and 2 bases from J, the gap between germline ends came to 11 bases. The CDR3 spells CASSHKNRAYEQYF. The CDR3 DNA sequence: TGTGCCAGCAGCCATAAAAACAGGGCCTACGAGCAGTACTTC.

V is TRBV12-3 or TRBV12-4 and J is TRBJ2-2; D may correspond to TRBD1 or TRBD2 (7 bases each). This CDR3 contains 15 residues. V was shortened by 5 bases and J by 5 bases, with 15 bases between the two germline ends. In DNA form, the CDR3 reads TGTGCCAGCAGTCCGAGTCAGGGGGGGACCGGGGAGCTGTTTTTT. This translates into CASSPSQGGTGELFF.

This clonotype was recorded many times. J is TRBJ2-5 and V is TRBV5-1, with D unresolved. V was trimmed by 0 bases and J by 5 bases, leaving 11 bases between them. There are 14 residues in the CDR3. CDR1 is SGHRS and CDR2 is YFSETQ in the germline V gene. The CDR3 region is CASSLDILGETQYF. The DNA for the CDR3 is TGCGCCAGCAGCTTGGATATCCTGGGGGAGACCCAGTACTTC.

The chain is built from TRBV20-1 and TRBJ2-5, with TRBD2 matching over 12 bases. Germline V CDR1 and CDR2: DFQATT, SNEGSKA (reference sequence). This CDR3 contains 17 residues. The V and J ends lost 0 bases and 4 bases, in that order; junction bases with no gene match: 9. The CDR3 DNA sequence: TGCAGTGCTAGAGACTGGGCTAGCGGGAGGGTGGGAGAGACCCAGTACTTC. Encoded protein: CSARDWASGRVGETQYF.

This chain links TRBV15 with TRBJ2-5; TRBD1 agrees at 9 bases. The CDR3 spans 15 residues. Trimming took 4 bases from V and 10 from J; bases not matched to a gene: 13. Germline V gene data show CDR1 as LNHNV and CDR2 as YYDKDF (reference sequence). The CDR3 spells CATSKYRGRVKIQYF. The CDR3 DNA reads as TGTGCCACCAGCAAATACAGGGGGCGCGTGAAGATCCAGTACTTC.

The chain is built from TRBV7-2 and TRBJ1-1, with a tentative D call TRBD1 (5 bases). CDR1 and CDR2 (germline): SGHTA, FQGNSA. The CDR3 consists of 14 residues. The V end was cut by 6 bases, the J end by 3 bases, with 14 bases between. The CDR3 protein is CASSLSTVDTEAFF. The CDR3 region has the DNA TGTGCCAGCAGTTTATCGACAGTTGACACTGAAGCTTTCTTT. Full variable domain (missing parts from reference TRBV7-2 and TRBJ1-1): GAGVSQSPSNKVTEKGKDVELRCDPISGHTALYWYRQSLGQGLEFLIYFQGNSAPDKSGLPSDRFSAERTGGSVSTLTIQRTQQEDSAVYLCASSLSTVDTEAFFGQGTRLTVV.

This clonotype was seen repeatedly, ten times or more. V and J are TRBV5-1 and TRBJ2-7; perhaps D is TRBD1 or TRBD2 (5 bases each). Per the germline V gene, CDR1 is SGHRS and CDR2 is YFSETQ. The CDR3 runs to 15 residues. V lost 2 bases, J lost 1 base, and 13 bases lay in between. CDR3 region: CASSFGDRLSYEQYF. The DNA of the CDR3 is TGCGCCAGCAGCTTTGGGGACCGACTTTCCTACGAGCAGTACTTC.

J is TRBJ1-1 and V is TRBV20-1; possibly TRBD1 for D (5 bases). V was clipped by 2 bases and J by 3 bases, with 16 bases between them. Germline CDR1 reads DFQATT; CDR2 reads SNEGSKA (reference sequence). The length of the CDR3 is 15 residues. For the CDR3, the DNA is TGCAGTGCTAGAAGCGGGGGATTTGGAGACACTGAAGCTTTCTTT. It specifies CSARSGGFGDTEAFF.

The rearrangement joins TRBV20-1 to TRBJ1-2, with 7 nucleotides matching TRBD1. The CDR3 totals 12 residues. The trim removed 5 bases at V and 5 bases at J, leaving 5 bases unmatched. Per the germline V gene, CDR1 is DFQATT and CDR2 is SNEGSKA (reference sequence). CDR3 in amino acids: CSAAAQGYGYTF. CDR3 sequence (DNA): TGCAGTGCTGCTGCACAGGGGTATGGCTACACCTTC.

This chain connects TRBV7-9 to TRBJ2-5; 7 bases align to TRBD1. This CDR3 is 14 amino acids long. In germline, CDR1 is SEHNR, CDR2 FQNEAQ (reference sequence). The junction had 6 bases not matched to a gene; V was cut back by 7 bases and J by 1 base. Written as DNA, the CDR3 is TGTGCCAGCACCCGAGACAGGGCCCAAGAGACCCAGTACTTC. As protein: CASTRDRAQETQYF.